The clone carrying this T cell receptor (beta chain) showed up many times. This sample stems from a study of early T cells in non-severe SARS-CoV-2 infection. TCRdb passed the 5' RACE reads through MiXCR, listing each CDR3 protein once. The sample holds about 64,000 distinct CDR3 sequences, around 11% seen once. The CDR3 has 13 residues. Trimming at V came to 6 bases and at J to 2 bases, leaving 2 bases not matched to a gene. This clonotype was sampled from an adult who was a healthcare worker with PCR-confirmed SARS-CoV-2 infection or an uninfected control (not recorded which). The source material was whole blood, sampled at baseline. The J gene is TRBJ2-7, the V gene TRBV12-3 or TRBV12-4; 9 nucleotides line up with TRBD2. The CDR3 sequence is CASSRLAAYEQYF. The CDR3 DNA is TGTGCCAGCAGCCGACTAGCGGCCTACGAGCAGTACTTC.